One T cell receptor (beta chain) is described in this entry. What it binds is unknown. The data were produced by immunoSEQ multiplex PCR, yet TCRdb's version contains in-frame clones alone and is incomplete. This table holds fewer than 85,000 clones, around 81% found once. This specimen comes from a study of glioma-infiltrating T cells after dendritic cell vaccination. Study-level information: Dendritic cell vaccination trial patients had either newly diagnosed or recurrent glioblastoma. Between about 2002 and 2013, patients got autologous tumor lysate-pulsed dendritic cell vaccines.

Deletions cut 3 bases from V and 0 bases from J, with 11 bases between. Per germline, CDR1 LNHDA and CDR2 SQIVND (reference sequence). The length of the CDR3 is 15 residues. Whole-study results and caveats: TCR clonality showed no direct relationship with survival. Only a small number of patients had complete blood and tumor samples.

The TCR sequence derives from a human donor with glioblastoma. The sample was blood, taken before dendritic cell vaccination. The J gene is TRBJ1-1, the V gene TRBV19, with D possibly matching TRBD1 (6 bases). DNA of the CDR3: TGTGCCAGTAGTATCCAGGGGACCATGAACACTGAAGCTTTCTTT. Translated: CASSIQGTMNTEAFF.